One sample yielded the 21 T cell receptor beta chains listed below, sequenced in a study of blood T cell repertoires in COVID-19. Repertoires were generated with immunoSEQ multiplex PCR, while TCRdb's copy carries only in-frame clones and drops some. The table lists about 250,000 clones, 80% to 90% of them singletons, with roughly 5.8% in the top ten. Sequenced input: peripheral blood. All receptors derive from an elderly man with acute or convalescent COVID-19.

J is TRBJ2-7 and V is TRBV7-3; tentatively, D is TRBD1 (5 bases). This CDR3 comprises 15 residues. Per germline, CDR1 SGHTA and CDR2 FQGTGA. Trimming removed 5 bases from V and 0 bases from J, with 14 bases in between. This CDR3 is CASSLTGYPSYEQYF. Here the CDR3 DNA reads TGTGCCAGCAGCCTCACAGGTTATCCCTCCTACGAGCAGTACTTC.

The genes are TRBV28 and TRBJ2-7, with 7 bases aligning to TRBD1. The V segment lost 10 bases and the J segment 1 base; nucleotides outside the gene matches: 10. The length of the CDR3 is 14 residues. Germline loops: CDR1 MDHEN, CDR2 SYDVKM. In DNA, the CDR3 is TGTGCCACCATCCGTGACAGGGCATCCTACGAGCAGTACTTC. It is translated as CATIRDRASYEQYF.

The chain has TRBV5-1 and TRBJ2-2; D unclear. The CDR3 loop spans 15 amino acids. Germline V CDR1 and CDR2: SGHRS, YFSETQ. The V end was cut by 1 base, the J end by 7 bases, with 14 bases between. The CDR3 sequence is CASSLLNRFGGELFF. CDR3 nucleotides: TGCGCCAGCAGCTTGCTTAACCGGTTCGGCGGGGAGCTGTTTTTT.

This rearrangement joins TRBV7-9 to TRBJ2-3, with 7 bases identical to TRBD1. CDR3 length equals 17 residues. The germline gives CDR1 SEHNR, CDR2 FQNEAQ (reference sequence). J was trimmed by 0 bases and V by 5 bases; bases with no gene match: 11. The CDR3 region has the DNA TGTGCCAGCAGCCCTACAGGACAGGCGTCTAGCACAGATACGCAGTATTTT. Amino acids: CASSPTGQASSTDTQYF.

The genes are TRBV11-2 and TRBJ2-3, with a tentative D call TRBD2 (6 bases). Germline values: CDR1 SGHAT, CDR2 FQNNGV. Trimming pared 0 bases from V and 4 bases from J, leaving 17 bases between. The CDR3 is 17 residues long. For the CDR3, the DNA is TGTGCCAGCAGCTTAGATGGCGCCGGGAGTCGGCCAGATACGCAGTATTTT. It is translated as CASSLDGAGSRPDTQYF.

CDR3 coding DNA: TGTGCCAGCAGTGCCTTTAATGAGCAGTTCTTC. It specifies CASSAFNEQFF. The chain uses TRBV2 and TRBJ2-1; D is uncertain. CDR3 size: 11 residues. V was clipped by 4 bases and J by 7 bases, with 5 bases between them. Looked up from germline, CDR1 is SNHLY and CDR2 is FYNNEI. Looking up the rest from reference TRBV2 and TRBJ2-1 gives the full variable domain: EPEVTQTPSHQVTQMGQEVILRCVPISNHLYFYWYRQILGQKVEFLVSFYNNEISEKSEIFDDQFSVERPDGSNFTLKIRSTKLEDSAMYFCASSAFNEQFFGPGTRLTVL.

The CDR3: CASSVGSVGQETQYF. The CDR3 DNA reads TGTGCCAGCAGCGTCGGGTCAGTGGGTCAAGAGACCCAGTACTTC. The V call is TRBV9, the J call TRBJ2-5, with D hard to call. V lost 2 bases to trimming and J lost 2 bases, with 13 bases between them. CDR1 is SGDLS and CDR2 is YYNGEE in the germline V gene. There are 15 residues in the CDR3. Combining the CDR3 with reference TRBV9 and TRBJ2-5 gives the whole variable domain DSGVTQTPKHLITATGQRVTLRCSPRSGDLSVYWYQQSLDQGLQFLIQYYNGEERAKGNILERFSAQQFPDLHSELNLSSLELGDSALYFCASSVGSVGQETQYFGPGTRLLVL.

The rearrangement joins TRBV11-2 to TRBJ2-7, with a possible D match to TRBD1 (5 bases). The CDR3 runs 14 residues. Deletions cut 3 bases from V and 6 bases from J, with 15 bases between. Looked up from germline, CDR1 is SGHAT and CDR2 is FQNNGV. The CDR3 bases are TGTGCCAGCAGCTTGGGCAGGGCCCTCGGCGAGCAGTACTTC. Amino acid sequence: CASSLGRALGEQYF.

The genes are TRBV18 and TRBJ2-5; 10 bases line up with TRBD1. The CDR3 consists of 15 residues. J gave up 3 bases and V 5 bases, and 6 bases lay outside the gene matches. The germline V gene has CDR1 KGHSH and CDR2 LQKENI. The CDR3 region is CASSLGTGVKETQYF. CDR3 coding DNA: TGTGCCAGCTCATTAGGGACAGGGGTGAAAGAGACCCAGTACTTC.

The chain recombines TRBV10-3 with TRBJ2-2; perhaps TRBD2 as D (6 bases). CDR1 is ENHRY and CDR2 is SYGVKD in the germline V gene. The CDR3 has 16 amino acids. V was clipped by 6 bases and J by 0 bases, with 14 bases between them. This chain's CDR3 is CAISNGGATNTGELFF. Written as DNA, the CDR3 is TGTGCCATCAGCAACGGCGGGGCTACGAACACCGGGGAGCTGTTTTTT.

This chain joins TRBV6-1 and TRBJ1-1, with no clear D. CDR1 is MNHNS and CDR2 is SASEGT in the germline V gene. V lost 0 bases and J 6 bases, leaving 14 bases between the germline ends. The CDR3 length is 15 residues. CDR3 loop: CASSEAAGFPPEAFF. The CDR3 bases are TGTGCCAGCAGTGAAGCCGCGGGATTTCCGCCTGAAGCTTTCTTT.

The rearrangement links TRBV19 to TRBJ2-6, with 8 bases that match TRBD1. V shed 4 bases, J shed 3 bases, and the junction held 2 bases outside the gene matches. The CDR3 spans 15 residues. The germline V gene has CDR1 LNHDA and CDR2 SQIVND (reference sequence). This CDR3 is CASSTDRVGANVLTF. The CDR3 nucleotides read TGTGCCAGTAGTACGGACAGGGTTGGGGCCAACGTCCTGACTTTC.

This rearrangement joins TRBV18 to TRBJ2-5; D may be TRBD1 (5 bases). Between the trimmed V and J ends, which lost 6 bases and 2 bases, there was a span of 10 bases. CDR3 length: 13 amino acids. Germline-derived CDR1 and CDR2 are KGHSH and LQKENI. As DNA, the CDR3 is TGTGCCAGCTCCTCAGGGTTACAAGAGACCCAGTACTTC. Encoded protein: CASSSGLQETQYF. The full variable domain, rest sourced from reference TRBV18 and TRBJ2-5, is NAGVMQNPRHLVRRRGQEARLRCSPMKGHSHVYWYRQLPEEGLKFMVYLQKENIIDESGMPKERFSAEFPKEGPSILRIQQVVRGDSAAYFCASSSGLQETQYFGPGTRLLVL.

The chain employs TRBV5-1 and TRBJ1-1; 7 bases align to TRBD1. CDR3 size: 14 residues. Germline V gene sequence: CDR1 SGHRS, CDR2 YFSETQ. V lost 2 bases to trimming and J lost 4 bases; unmatched junction nucleotides: 5. The DNA for the CDR3 is TGCGCCAGCAGCTTCGACAGGGTTGGCACTGAAGCTTTCTTT. Its translation: CASSFDRVGTEAFF.

In the case of this clone: The identical CDR3 is also encoded by other nucleotide sequences in the sample. CDR3 in amino acids: CAWSGSSYNEQFF. The CDR3 bases are TGTGCCTGGAGTGGGAGCTCCTACAATGAGCAGTTCTTC. The V and J genes are TRBV30 and TRBJ2-1; unclear D gene. Germline CDR1 GTSNPN, CDR2 SVGIG (reference sequence). The CDR3 length is 13 residues. Trimming stripped 1 base from V and 0 bases from J, with 4 bases between.

The chain combines TRBV5-1 with TRBJ2-7, with D tentatively TRBD1 (5 bases). CDR1 SGHRS and CDR2 YFSETQ come from the germline V gene. The CDR3 spans 13 residues. Trimming pared 0 bases from V and 7 bases from J, leaving 11 bases between. The CDR3 DNA reads TGCGCCAGCAGCTTGGGAGCCAGGGATGAGCAGTACTTC. This gives the protein CASSLGARDEQYF.

The rearrangement uses TRBV5-1 and TRBJ2-7, with 10 bases lining up with TRBD1. CDR1 and CDR2 from the germline V gene are SGHRS and YFSETQ. This CDR3 is built from 16 residues. The ends lost 2 bases at V and 4 bases at J; junction bases unmatched: 9. The CDR3 DNA sequence: TGCGCCAGCAGCTTAGCCCTGACAGGGGGCCCTTACGAGCAGTACTTC. Its translation is CASSLALTGGPYEQYF.

The CDR3 bases are TGTGCCAGCAGTGAAAAGCGGGGGGGTAGCACAGATACGCAGTATTTT. Residues: CASSEKRGGSTDTQYF. The chain combines TRBV2 with TRBJ2-3; 10 bases are shared with TRBD2. The CDR3 is 16 amino acids. V lost 2 bases to trimming and J lost 0 bases; unmatched junction nucleotides: 2. Germline CDR1 is SNHLY and CDR2 is FYNNEI.

The rearrangement joins TRBV5-8 to TRBJ1-1; 7 bases match TRBD1. J was trimmed by 5 bases and V by 2 bases; bases with no gene match: 6. Per the germline V gene, CDR1 is SGHTS and CDR2 is YDEGEE. CDR3 size: 14 residues. The CDR3 DNA reads as TGTGCCAGCAGCTTCGAGGGGGCGTTGACTGAAGCTTTCTTT. Protein sequence: CASSFEGALTEAFF.

The chain couples TRBV27 to TRBJ1-2; TRBD1 matches 9 bases. The ends lost 5 bases at V and 3 bases at J; junction bases unmatched: 4. Germline V gene data show CDR1 as MNHEY and CDR2 as SMNVEV (reference sequence). The CDR3 totals 14 residues. Written as DNA, the CDR3 is TGTGCCAGCAGTGCGACAGGGGGGGACTATGGCTACACCTTC. Its protein is CASSATGGDYGYTF.

This chain links TRBV3-1 (or the pseudogene TRBV3-2) with TRBJ2-1; D remains unclear. This CDR3 is 12 amino acids long. Trimming shortened V by 1 base and J by 6 bases, and 4 bases separated the two germline ends. Germline values: CDR1 LGHDT, CDR2 YNNKEL (reference sequence). CDR3 in DNA: TGTGCCAGCAGCCAAGTCGGCAATGAGCAGTTCTTC. It encodes CASSQVGNEQFF.